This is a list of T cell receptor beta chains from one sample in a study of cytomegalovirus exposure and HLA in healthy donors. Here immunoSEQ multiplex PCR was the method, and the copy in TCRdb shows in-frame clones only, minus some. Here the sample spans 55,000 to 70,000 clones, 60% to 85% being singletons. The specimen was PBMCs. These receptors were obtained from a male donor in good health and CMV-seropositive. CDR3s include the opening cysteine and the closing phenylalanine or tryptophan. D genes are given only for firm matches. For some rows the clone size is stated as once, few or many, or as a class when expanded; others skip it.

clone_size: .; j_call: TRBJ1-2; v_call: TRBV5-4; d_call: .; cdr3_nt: TGTGCCAGCAGCTTGGGACAAAACTATGGCTACACCTTC; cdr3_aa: CASSLGQNYGYTF
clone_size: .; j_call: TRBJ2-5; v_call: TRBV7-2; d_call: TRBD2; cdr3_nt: TGTGCCAGCAGCTCCCGGGGGGGCGAAAAGACCCAGTACTTC; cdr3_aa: CASSSRGGEKTQYF
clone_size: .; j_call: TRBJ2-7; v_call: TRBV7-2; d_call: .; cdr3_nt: TGTGCCAGCAGCACCCAGAGCGGATACGAGCAGTACTTC; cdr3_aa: CASSTQSGYEQYF
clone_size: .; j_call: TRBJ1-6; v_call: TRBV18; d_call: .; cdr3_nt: TGTGCCAGCTCAACCTCGGGAGAGAGGTCACCCCTCCACTTT; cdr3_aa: CASSTSGERSPLHF
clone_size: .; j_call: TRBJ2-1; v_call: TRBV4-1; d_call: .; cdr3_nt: TGCGCCAGCAGCCAAGAGGGGGACTGGGGCTACAATGAGCAGTTCTTC; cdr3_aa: CASSQEGDWGYNEQFF
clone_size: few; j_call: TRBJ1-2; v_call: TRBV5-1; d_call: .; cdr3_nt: TGCGCCAGCAGCTTGGAGGGCGGGCTCAGGTCGGGAGGCTACACCTTC; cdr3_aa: CASSLEGGLRSGGYTF
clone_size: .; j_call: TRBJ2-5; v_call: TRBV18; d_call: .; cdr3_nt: TGTGCCAGCTCTCCCGGAGCGGAGACCCAGTACTTC; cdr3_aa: CASSPGAETQYF
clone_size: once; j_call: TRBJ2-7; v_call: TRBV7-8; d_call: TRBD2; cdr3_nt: TGTGCCAGCAGCTTACTGAGCGGGGGCATCCACGAGCAGTACTTC; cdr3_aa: CASSLLSGGIHEQYF
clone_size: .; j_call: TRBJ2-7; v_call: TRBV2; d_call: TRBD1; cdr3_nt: TGTGCCAGCGTAGAAGCGGGACAGGGCGTCGAGCAGTACTTC; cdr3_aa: CASVEAGQGVEQYF
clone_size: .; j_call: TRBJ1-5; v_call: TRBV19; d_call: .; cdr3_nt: TGTGCCAGTAGTATTGGCTCGGGGCCCCAGCATTTT; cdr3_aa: CASSIGSGPQHF
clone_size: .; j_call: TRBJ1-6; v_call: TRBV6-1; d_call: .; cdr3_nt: TGTGCCAGCAGTGATCCCGACAGTTCACCCCTCCACTTT; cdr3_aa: CASSDPDSSPLHF
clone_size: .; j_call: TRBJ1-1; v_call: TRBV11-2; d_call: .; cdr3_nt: TGTGCCAGCAGCTCCCTTTTTCTGAACACTGAAGCTTTCTTT; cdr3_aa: CASSSLFLNTEAFF
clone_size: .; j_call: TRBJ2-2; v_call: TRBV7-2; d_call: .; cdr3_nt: TGTGCCAGCAGCTTCATGGAGTCCGGGGAGCTGTTTTTT; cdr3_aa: CASSFMESGELFF
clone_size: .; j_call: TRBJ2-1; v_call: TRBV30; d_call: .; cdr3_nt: TGTGCCTGGAAACAGGCTAACAATGAGCAGTTCTTC; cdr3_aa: CAWKQANNEQFF
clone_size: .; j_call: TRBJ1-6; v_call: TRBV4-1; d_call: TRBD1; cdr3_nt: TGCGCCAGCAGCCAAGAAGTGGGACAGCCATCCGCACCCCTCCACTTT; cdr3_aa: CASSQEVGQPSAPLHF
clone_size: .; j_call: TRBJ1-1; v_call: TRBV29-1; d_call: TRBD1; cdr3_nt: TGCAGCGTCTTAAAAGGGACAGGGCTCGCTTTCTTT; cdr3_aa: CSVLKGTGLAFF